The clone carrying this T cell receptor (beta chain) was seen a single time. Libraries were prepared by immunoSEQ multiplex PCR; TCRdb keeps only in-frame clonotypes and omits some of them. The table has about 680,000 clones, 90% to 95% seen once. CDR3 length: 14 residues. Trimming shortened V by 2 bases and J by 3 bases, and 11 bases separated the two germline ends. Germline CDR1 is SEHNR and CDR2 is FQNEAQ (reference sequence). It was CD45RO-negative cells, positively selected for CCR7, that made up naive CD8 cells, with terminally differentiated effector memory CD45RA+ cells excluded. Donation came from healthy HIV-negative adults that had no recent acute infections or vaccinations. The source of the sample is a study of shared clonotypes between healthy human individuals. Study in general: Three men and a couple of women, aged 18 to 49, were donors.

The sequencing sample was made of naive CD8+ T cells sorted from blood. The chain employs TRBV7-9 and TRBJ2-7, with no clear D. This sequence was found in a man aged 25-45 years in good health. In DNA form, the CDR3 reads TGTGCCAGCAGCTTAAGCATTAGTATCTACGAGCAGTACTTC. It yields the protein CASSLSISIYEQYF.